Presented here are 9 T cell receptor beta chains from one specimen sequenced in a study of blood T cells in healthy people across ages. Using a J-beta primer mix together with a sample-barcoded 5' primer, a second PCR was run for 7 to 11 cycles. TCRdb re-analysed the 5' RACE reads in MiXCR, keeping a single row per CDR3 protein. The sample records about 1.4 million distinct CDR3 sequences, roughly 59% being singletons. The sequenced material came from blood. The receptors here all came from a man in his late teens or twenties in good health.

The J gene is TRBJ2-7, the V gene TRBV12-3 or TRBV12-4; possibly TRBD1 for D (6 bases). V was trimmed by 5 bases and J by 0 bases, leaving 11 bases between them. CDR3 length: 14 amino acids. Here the CDR3 reads CASSLHRDSYEQYF. Written as DNA, the CDR3 is TGTGCCAGCAGTCTCCACAGGGACTCCTACGAGCAGTACTTC.

CDR3 in DNA: TGTGCCAGCAGTTTTACTCGACTAGAAACGGGCACAGATACGCAGTATTTT. This codes for CASSFTRLETGTDTQYF. The gene calls are TRBV28 and TRBJ2-3, with D perhaps TRBD2 (6 bases). Trimming took 3 bases from V and 1 from J, leaving 17 bases between them. Germline lookup yields CDR1 MDHEN and CDR2 SYDVKM. The CDR3 contains 17 residues.

This sequence joins TRBV25-1 and TRBJ2-5; D remains unclear. There are 10 residues in the CDR3. CDR1 is MGHDK and CDR2 is SYGVNS in the germline V gene. Trimming cost V 3 bases and J 9 bases, with 5 bases left between them. The CDR3 DNA sequence: TGTGCCAGCAGTGAGGGCCCCCAGTACTTC. This encodes CASSEGPQYF.

The chain combines TRBV6-2 or TRBV6-3 with TRBJ2-2; perhaps TRBD1 as D (7 bases). Trimming removed 6 bases at V and 4 bases at J, with 15 bases between. This CDR3 is built from 15 residues. Germline V gives CDR1 MNHEY, CDR2 SVGEGT. Here the CDR3 reads CASRVTGRLTGELFF. The CDR3, as DNA: TGTGCCAGCAGAGTGACAGGGAGGCTCACCGGGGAGCTGTTTTTT.

This clonotype was seen a few times. Mismatch with germline at one junction end may stem from a read error. V gene TRBV29-1 combines with J gene TRBJ2-1; D not certain. The CDR3 consists of 12 residues. Looked up from germline, CDR1 is SQVTM and CDR2 is ANQGSEA. In DNA form, the CDR3 reads TGCAGCGCTGAACGGTCCTACAATGAGCAGTTCTTC. This sequence encodes CSAERSYNEQFF.

The chain has TRBV2 and TRBJ2-1; 8 bases map to TRBD2. Germline V gene sequence: CDR1 SNHLY, CDR2 FYNNEI. The ends lost 11 bases at V and 9 bases at J; junction bases unmatched: 15. The CDR3 covers 14 residues. In DNA, the CDR3 is TGTGCCGGAGTACCGGGACTAGGCACCGCTGAGCAGTTCTTC. Protein: CAGVPGLGTAEQFF.

The chain has TRBV4-2 and TRBJ1-2; D may be TRBD1 (5 bases). V lost 7 bases and J lost 8, with 17 bases in between. The germline V gene encodes CDR1 LGHNA and CDR2 YNFKEQ. This CDR3 has 13 amino acids. In nucleotides, the CDR3 is TGTGCCAGCACCAGTGGGGGGATGTTCGGCTACACCTTC. This translates into CASTSGGMFGYTF.

The chain is built from TRBV5-4 and TRBJ2-1; 10 bases fit TRBD2. The CDR3 consists of 15 residues. Germline V lookup: CDR1 SGHNT, CDR2 YYREEE (reference sequence). The ends lost 3 bases at V and 8 bases at J; junction bases unmatched: 8. CDR3 residues: CASSSSSGSLDEQFF. In DNA form, the CDR3 reads TGTGCCAGCAGCTCATCTAGCGGGAGCTTGGATGAGCAGTTCTTC.

The V call is TRBV11-2, the J call TRBJ2-5, with D possibly matching TRBD1 (6 bases). The J call may be incorrect, as the DNA end agrees better with TRBJ2-7. This CDR3 is 14 amino acids long. Germline values: CDR1 SGHAT, CDR2 FQNNGV. For the CDR3, the DNA is TGTGCCAGCAGCTTAGATCTAGGACAGTACGAGCAGTACTTC. It specifies CASSLDLGQYEQYF.